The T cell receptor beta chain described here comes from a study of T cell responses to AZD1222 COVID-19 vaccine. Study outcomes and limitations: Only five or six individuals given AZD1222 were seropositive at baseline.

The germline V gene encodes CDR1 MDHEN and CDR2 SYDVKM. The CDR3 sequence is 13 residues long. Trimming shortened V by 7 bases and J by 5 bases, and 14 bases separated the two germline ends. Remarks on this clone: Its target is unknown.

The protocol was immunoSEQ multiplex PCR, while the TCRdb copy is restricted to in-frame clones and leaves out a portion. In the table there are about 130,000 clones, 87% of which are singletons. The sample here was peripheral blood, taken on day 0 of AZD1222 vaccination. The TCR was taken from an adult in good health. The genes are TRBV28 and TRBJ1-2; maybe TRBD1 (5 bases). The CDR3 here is CASKEGPEYGYTF. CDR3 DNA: TGTGCCAGCAAGGAGGGGCCAGAATATGGCTACACCTTC.